Shown below are 25 T cell receptor beta chains from a single sample sequenced in a study of OX40 agonist ivuxolimab in advanced cancers. Profiled with immunoSEQ multiplex PCR; TCRdb holds only in-frame clones, not every one. This table holds about 32,000 clones, approximately 87% found once. The sequencing here drew on CD4+ or CD8+ T cells sorted from blood, taken in a trial of the OX40 agonist ivuxolimab. These receptors were collected from an adult with an advanced solid tumor such as melanoma, head and neck, liver or kidney cancer.

The chain couples TRBV6-5 to TRBJ2-5; D not certain. V shed 0 bases and J shed 5 bases, with 10 bases lying between them. The CDR3 is 14 amino acids. The V gene's germline CDR1 is MNHEY and CDR2 SVGAGI. This chain's CDR3 is CASSYSPGVETQYF. Written as DNA, the CDR3 is TGTGCCAGCAGTTACTCGCCGGGCGTGGAGACCCAGTACTTC.

The table lists this clone with a few counts. V is TRBV19 and J is TRBJ1-5; D call uncertain. The CDR3 runs to 14 residues. Germline lookup yields CDR1 LNHDA and CDR2 SQIVND (reference sequence). V was cut by 0 bases and J by 4 bases, with 7 bases left in between. The CDR3 loop is CASSIDAGNQPQHF. In DNA, the CDR3 is TGTGCCAGTAGTATAGATGCAGGAAATCAGCCCCAGCATTTT.

Comment on this clone: The junction and the germline gene differ at one end; a read error may be behind it. The chain combines TRBV28 with TRBJ2-1, with 8 bases aligning to TRBD2. Germline V CDR1 and CDR2: MDHEN, SYDVKM. The CDR3 runs 13 residues. Here the CDR3 reads CASSPGAPLGRVF. In DNA form, the CDR3 reads TGTGCCAGCAGTCCCGGGGCCCCTCTCGGGAGGGTCTTC.

CDR3 sequence: CSVSWTGGITGEQYF. CDR3 nucleotide sequence: TGCAGCGTTAGTTGGACCGGAGGGATTACGGGCGAGCAGTACTTC. This rearrangement joins TRBV29-1 to TRBJ2-7; TRBD2 might be the D (6 bases). CDR3 length: 15 amino acids. The V gene's germline CDR1 is SQVTM and CDR2 ANQGSEA. Trimming left V 5 bases short and J 6 bases short, with 23 bases between.

The V and J genes are TRBV11-1 and TRBJ1-2; tentatively, D is TRBD1 (5 bases). CDR3 length: 14 amino acids. Trimming took off 1 base at V and 3 bases at J, with 9 bases between the two ends. Germline loops: CDR1 SGHAT, CDR2 FQDESV (reference sequence). CDR3 amino acids: CASSLGREYYGYTF. In nucleotides, the CDR3 is TGTGCCAGCAGCTTAGGCAGGGAGTACTATGGCTACACCTTC. Full variable domain (rest looked up from reference TRBV11-1 and TRBJ1-2): EAEVAQSPRYKITEKSQAVAFWCDPISGHATLYWYRQILGQGPELLVQFQDESVVDDSQLPKDRFSAERLKGVDSTLKIQPAELGDSAMYLCASSLGREYYGYTFGSGTRLTVV.

The DNA for the CDR3 is TGTGCCAGCAGCTTGTTTAAGTTGCGCCGGAACAATCAGCCCCAGCATTTT. This encodes CASSLFKLRRNNQPQHF. The chain couples TRBV5-8 to TRBJ1-5; D is ambiguous. Germline V gene lookup returns CDR1 SGHTS and CDR2 YDEGEE. The germline V and J ends were trimmed by 1 base and 3 bases, with 17 bases remaining between them. The CDR3 runs 17 residues.

The CDR3 DNA reads TGTGCCAGCAGCCCTTTTAAATGGTCAGGCGGCGAGCAGTACTTC. It codes for CASSPFKWSGGEQYF. V is TRBV28 and J is TRBJ2-7; D is undetermined. From germline, CDR1 is MDHEN and CDR2 SYDVKM. V dropped 6 bases and J dropped 6 bases, with 21 bases sitting between them. The CDR3 has 15 amino acids.

This chain uses TRBV6-5 with TRBJ2-2; the match to TRBD2 covers 13 bases. Germline-derived CDR1 and CDR2 are MNHEY and SVGAGI. The trim removed 7 bases at V and 6 bases at J, leaving 5 bases unmatched. There are 15 residues in the CDR3. The CDR3 nucleotides are TGTGCCAGCAACGGACTAGCGGGAGTTTCCGGGGAGCTGTTTTTT. It translates to CASNGLAGVSGELFF.

CDR3 protein: CASSPLLGSYEQYF. The DNA for the CDR3 is TGTGCCAGCAGCCCTCTATTGGGGTCCTACGAGCAGTACTTC. The rearrangement links TRBV7-8 to TRBJ2-7, with unresolved D. The V gene lost 5 bases and the J gene lost 1 base, with 12 bases spanning the gap. In germline, CDR1 is SGHVS, CDR2 FQNEAQ. CDR3 size: 14 residues. Full variable domain (outside the CDR3, taken from reference TRBV7-8 and TRBJ2-7): GAGVSQSPRYKVAKRGQDVALRCDPISGHVSLFWYQQALGQGPEFLTYFQNEAQLDKSGLPSDRFFAERPEGSVSTLKIQRTQQEDSAVYLCASSPLLGSYEQYFGPGTRLTVT.

This rearrangement joins TRBV5-1 to TRBJ2-4; D remains unclear. The V end was cut by 8 bases, the J end by 5 bases, with 14 bases between. The germline V gene encodes CDR1 SGHRS and CDR2 YFSETQ. CDR3 length: 13 amino acids. CDR3 in amino acids: CASNSDFQNIQYF. CDR3 coding DNA: TGCGCCAGTAACAGCGATTTCCAAAACATTCAGTACTTC.

The chain combines TRBV5-5 with TRBJ2-7, with unresolved D. CDR3 length: 11 amino acids. Trimming removed 4 bases from V and 2 bases from J, with 4 bases in between. Germline CDR1 reads SGHKS; CDR2 reads YYEKEE (reference sequence). The CDR3 DNA reads TGTGCCAGCAGCCAAACCTACGAGCAGTACTTC. Translating gives CASSQTYEQYF.

This chain joins TRBV21-1 and TRBJ2-2; TRBD2 is taken as the D call from the table, unchecked against the DNA. TRBV21-1 is classified as a pseudogene. This CDR3 spans 20 amino acids. The CDR3 loop is CASSKERLGGRASYTGELFF. CDR3 in DNA: TGTGCCAGCAGCAAAGAACGTCTCGGCGGGAGGGCATCATACACCGGGGAGCTGTTTTTT.

This clone was detected a few times. This chain links TRBV7-6 with TRBJ2-1; D tentatively reads TRBD1 or TRBD2 (5 bases each). Germline V gene data show CDR1 as SGHVS and CDR2 as FNYEAQ. Trimming pared 2 bases from V and 7 bases from J, leaving 15 bases between. This CDR3 is built from 15 residues. The CDR3 loop reads CASSLWDERGNEQFF. CDR3 nucleotides: TGTGCCAGCAGCTTATGGGACGAACGGGGTAATGAGCAGTTCTTC.

The V call is TRBV28, the J call TRBJ2-2; D assignment may be TRBD1 or TRBD2 (5 bases each). The germline V and J ends were trimmed by 4 bases and 5 bases, with 17 bases remaining between them. The CDR3 has 16 residues. The germline gives CDR1 MDHEN, CDR2 SYDVKM. The CDR3 is CASSSSPRGGTGELFF. The CDR3 coding sequence is TGTGCCAGCAGTTCATCTCCGAGGGGCGGGACCGGGGAGCTGTTTTTT.

This chain uses TRBV27 with TRBJ2-3; 7 bases match TRBD2. This CDR3 contains 19 residues. V gave up 3 bases and J gave up 2 bases; unmatched junction bases: 17. Germline values: CDR1 MNHEY, CDR2 SMNVEV (reference sequence). Here the CDR3 DNA reads TGTGCCAGCAGTTTTAATCCCTTAGACGGAGCGGGGACCACAGATACGCAGTATTTT. Its translation: CASSFNPLDGAGTTDTQYF.

This sequence joins TRBV28 and TRBJ1-1; possible D gene TRBD1, 5 bases. V was clipped by 5 bases and J by 3 bases, with 7 bases between them. Germline V gene sequence: CDR1 MDHEN, CDR2 SYDVKM. This CDR3 has 12 amino acids. This CDR3 reads CASSQGYTEAFF. The CDR3 nucleotides are TGTGCCAGCAGTCAGGGCTACACTGAAGCTTTCTTT.

The CDR3 is CASSSSGGAGDTQYF. The DNA of the CDR3 is TGTGCCAGCAGCTCTAGCGGGGGGGCCGGAGATACGCAGTATTTT. The chain uses TRBV7-3 and TRBJ2-3; 12 nucleotides match TRBD2. Germline values: CDR1 SGHTA, CDR2 FQGTGA. This CDR3 comprises 15 residues. The V gene end was trimmed by 4 bases and the J gene end by 5 bases; junction bases not matched to a gene: 4.

The chain employs TRBV15 and TRBJ2-1; the D gene could be TRBD1 or TRBD2 (5 bases each). CDR3 size: 20 residues. Germline CDR1 reads LNHNV; CDR2 reads YYDKDF (reference sequence). Trimming took off 4 bases at V and 0 bases at J, with 25 bases between the two ends. The CDR3 spells CATSIPLTGPMTASYNEQFF. CDR3 DNA sequence: TGTGCCACCAGCATCCCCCTTACGGGGCCGATGACCGCCTCCTACAATGAGCAGTTCTTC.

This clone was counted between two and nine times. The chain couples TRBV18 to TRBJ2-7; weak D call: TRBD1 (6 bases). There are 14 residues in the CDR3. Germline CDR1 is KGHSH and CDR2 is LQKENI. Trimming removed 2 bases at V and 3 bases at J, with 11 bases between. As DNA, the CDR3 is TGTGCCAGCTCACCAAACAGGGACGTCTACGAGCAGTACTTC. Encoded protein: CASSPNRDVYEQYF.

The V call is TRBV4-1, the J call TRBJ1-4; D gene ambiguous. This CDR3 is built from 15 residues. V was shortened by 1 base and J by 4 bases, with 10 bases between the two germline ends. Germline values: CDR1 MGHRA, CDR2 YSYEKL. CDR3 sequence reads: CASSQVETDNEKLFF. Written as DNA, the CDR3 is TGCGCCAGCAGCCAAGTGGAAACGGATAATGAAAAACTGTTTTTT.

J is TRBJ2-1 and V is TRBV13; 9 nucleotides match TRBD2. V dropped 0 bases and J dropped 6; count of bases not matched to a gene: 6. This CDR3 region has 16 residues. Per the germline V gene, CDR1 is PRHDT and CDR2 is FYEKMQ (reference sequence). CDR3 nucleotide sequence: TGTGCCAGCAGCTTAGGCCCCCTTAGCGGGGGCAATGAGCAGTTCTTC. This codes for CASSLGPLSGGNEQFF.

V is TRBV27 and J is TRBJ2-3; tentatively, D is TRBD1 or TRBD2 (5 bases each). Germline CDR1 and CDR2: MNHEY and SMNVEV (reference sequence). Trimming took 4 bases from V and 0 from J, leaving 14 bases between them. The length of the CDR3 is 16 residues. CDR3 DNA sequence: TGTGCCAGCAGTTGGGGGAAAGGGATTAGCACAGATACGCAGTATTTT. Translated, it gives CASSWGKGISTDTQYF.

This sequence joins TRBV11-2 and TRBJ2-7, with a possible D match to TRBD1 (5 bases). This CDR3 region has 11 residues. Germline V lookup: CDR1 SGHAT, CDR2 FQNNGV. V was cut by 7 bases and J by 6 bases, with 10 bases left in between. The DNA for the CDR3 is TGTGCCAGCACTACGACAGTCGAGCAGTACTTC. Translated, it gives CASTTTVEQYF.

The chain employs TRBV15 and TRBJ2-3, with 8 bases identical to TRBD1. The CDR3 runs 18 residues. Per the germline V gene, CDR1 is LNHNV and CDR2 is YYDKDF (reference sequence). V was pared by 2 bases and J by 1 base, with 11 bases of the junction left unmatched. The CDR3, as DNA: TGTGCCACCAGCAGAAGCACGACAGGGGCTGTGGGCACAGATACGCAGTATTTT. Protein: CATSRSTTGAVGTDTQYF.

The count of this clone is one. The chain carries TRBV6-1 and TRBJ1-4; tentative D call: TRBD1 (6 bases). Trimming removed 10 bases at V and 2 bases at J, with 14 bases between. The CDR3 has 14 residues. Germline-derived CDR1 and CDR2 are MNHNS and SASEGT. CDR3 nucleotide sequence: TGTGCCACCGTTACAGGGACCACTAATGAAAAACTGTTTTTT. This encodes CATVTGTTNEKLFF.